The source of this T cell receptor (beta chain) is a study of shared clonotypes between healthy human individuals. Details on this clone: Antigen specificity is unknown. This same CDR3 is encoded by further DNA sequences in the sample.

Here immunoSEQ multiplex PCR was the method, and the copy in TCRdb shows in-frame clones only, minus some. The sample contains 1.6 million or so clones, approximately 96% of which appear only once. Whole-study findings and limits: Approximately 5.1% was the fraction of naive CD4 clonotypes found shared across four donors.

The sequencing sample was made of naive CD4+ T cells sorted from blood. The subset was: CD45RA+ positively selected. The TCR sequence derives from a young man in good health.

The CDR3 DNA follows: TGTGCCAGCAGCTTGGAACAGGCCAACACTGAAGCTTTCTTT. Protein: CASSLEQANTEAFF. The V gene is TRBV5-4, the J gene TRBJ1-1, with a tentative D call TRBD1 (5 bases). V lost 0 bases and J lost 2, with 8 bases in between. Germline V lookup: CDR1 SGHNT, CDR2 YYREEE (reference sequence). CDR3 size: 14 residues.